Listed here are 15 T cell receptor beta chains from one sample, sequenced in a study of cytomegalovirus exposure and HLA in healthy donors (TCRdb year 2017). Library preparation used the immunoSEQ multiplex PCR assay. For the multiplex PCR, a mixture combining 60 forward primers for TCR Vbeta segments and 13 reverse primers for TCR Jbeta segments was used. Held by TCRdb, this immuneACCESS table contains in-frame sequences only and omits some clones. Under half of the omission traces to an unresolved V gene where checked; the cause of the rest is unknown. This sample lists over 70,000 clones; around four fifths were detected once. The ten top clones hold 2% to 3% of the sample. Sequenced sample: PBMCs. These TCRs come from a male donor in good health and CMV-seropositive.

The V gene is TRBV11-2, the J gene TRBJ2-5; tentative D call: TRBD1 (5 bases). Per germline, CDR1 SGHAT and CDR2 FQNNGV. The CDR3 consists of 16 residues. Trimming took 4 bases from V and 6 from J, leaving 21 bases between them. This chain's CDR3 is CASSSTPSRQKKTQYF. The CDR3 DNA sequence: TGTGCCAGCAGCTCCACTCCCAGCCGACAGAAAAAGACCCAGTACTTC.

The rearrangement uses TRBV2 and TRBJ2-4; 11 bases agree with TRBD1. Germline V CDR1 and CDR2: SNHLY, FYNNEI. The CDR3 runs to 17 residues. J gave up 3 bases and V 6 bases, and 10 bases lay outside the gene matches. The CDR3 sequence is CASSAGTGGAVKNIQYF. CDR3 DNA: TGTGCCAGCAGCGCCGGGACAGGGGGTGCCGTCAAAAACATTCAGTACTTC. Looking up the rest from reference TRBV2 and TRBJ2-4 gives the full variable domain: EPEVTQTPSHQVTQMGQEVILRCVPISNHLYFYWYRQILGQKVEFLVSFYNNEISEKSEIFDDQFSVERPDGSNFTLKIRSTKLEDSAMYFCASSAGTGGAVKNIQYFGAGTRLSVL.

The chain uses TRBV5-4 and TRBJ2-5, with D perhaps matching TRBD1 (6 bases). V was cut by 3 bases and J by 0 bases, with 12 bases left in between. The CDR3 extends over 15 amino acids. Germline V gene data show CDR1 as SGHNT and CDR2 as YYREEE (reference sequence). CDR3 in amino acids: CASSSGRDNQETQYF. The CDR3 region has the DNA TGTGCCAGCAGCTCCGGCCGGGACAACCAAGAGACCCAGTACTTC.

The chain carries TRBV7-3 and TRBJ2-7; TRBD2 agrees at 8 bases. Germline lookup yields CDR1 SGHTA and CDR2 FQGTGA. The CDR3 has 15 amino acids. V lost 3 bases, J lost 3 bases, and 7 bases stayed unmatched. This CDR3 reads CASSFTGTRIYEQYF. As DNA, the CDR3 is TGTGCCAGCAGCTTCACCGGGACTAGGATCTACGAGCAGTACTTC.

The chain recombines TRBV14 with TRBJ1-1; D may be TRBD1 (6 bases). Trimming removed 1 base from V and 0 bases from J, with 15 bases in between. The CDR3 spans 17 residues. The V gene's germline CDR1 is SGHDN and CDR2 FVKESK. This CDR3 reads CASSQGLGTTMNTEAFF. In nucleotides, the CDR3 is TGTGCCAGCAGCCAAGGCCTCGGGACAACAATGAACACTGAAGCTTTCTTT.

The chain joins TRBV9 to TRBJ1-6; D not resolved. V dropped 3 bases and J dropped 6 bases, with 10 bases sitting between them. The CDR3 extends over 14 amino acids. CDR1 and CDR2 (germline): SGDLS, YYNGEE. CDR3 coding DNA: TGTGCCAGCAGCGCAACCCTGAGTAATTCACCCCTCCACTTT. Residues: CASSATLSNSPLHF.

By share, this clone counts as medium-sized. This chain links TRBV19 with TRBJ2-3, with 7 bases matching TRBD2. Germline V CDR1 and CDR2: LNHDA, SQIVND (reference sequence). V shed 6 bases and J 5 bases; nucleotides not matched to a gene: 2. CDR3 size: 12 residues. The CDR3 DNA reads TGTGCCAGTAGGGTAGCGGGAGATACGCAGTATTTT. It encodes CASRVAGDTQYF.

The V gene is TRBV7-2, the J gene TRBJ2-7; D is unclear. V gave up 8 bases and J gave up 5 bases, with 13 bases separating them. The germline CDR1 and CDR2 sequences are SGHTA and FQGNSA. The CDR3 spans 12 residues. CDR3 in amino acids: CASARKTHEQYF. CDR3 bases: TGTGCCAGCGCGCGGAAAACCCACGAGCAGTACTTC. The full variable domain, rest sourced from reference TRBV7-2 and TRBJ2-7, is GAGVSQSPSNKVTEKGKDVELRCDPISGHTALYWYRQSLGQGLEFLIYFQGNSAPDKSGLPSDRFSAERTGGSVSTLTIQRTQQEDSAVYLCASARKTHEQYFGPGTRLTVT.

This clone was seen a handful of times. The chain employs TRBV27 and TRBJ2-1; possible D gene TRBD2, 6 bases. The germline CDR1 and CDR2 sequences are MNHEY and SMNVEV (reference sequence). V lost 0 bases to trimming and J lost 0 bases, with 9 bases between them. The CDR3 sequence is 16 residues long. CDR3 sequence: CASSLSAGRSYNEQFF. CDR3 nucleotide sequence: TGTGCCAGCAGTTTATCGGCGGGACGCTCCTACAATGAGCAGTTCTTC.

The V call is TRBV6-1, the J call TRBJ2-7; D gene ambiguous. The CDR3 has 13 amino acids. The germline V gene has CDR1 MNHNS and CDR2 SASEGT. V gave up 8 bases and J gave up 2 bases, with 13 bases separating them. For the CDR3, the DNA is TGTGCCAGCGAGACTGACTCGGCCTACGAGCAGTACTTC. Amino acid sequence: CASETDSAYEQYF.

The sample holds one count of this clone. The rearrangement uses TRBV7-9 and TRBJ2-7, with TRBD1 matching 7 bases. The CDR3 length is 13 residues. The trim removed 5 bases at V and 3 bases at J, leaving 4 bases unmatched. Germline CDR1 is SEHNR and CDR2 is FQNEAQ (reference sequence). DNA of the CDR3: TGTGCCAGCAGCACCGGGACAGTCTACGAGCAGTACTTC. Translation gives CASSTGTVYEQYF.

The rearrangement uses TRBV7-9 and TRBJ2-7; 13 positions match TRBD2. Germline CDR1 and CDR2: SEHNR and FQNEAQ (reference sequence). This CDR3 spans 17 amino acids. Losses at the gene ends were 5 bases for V and 5 bases for J; bases not matched to a gene: 12. The CDR3 reads CASSTIKRLAGGNEQYF. The CDR3 DNA reads TGTGCCAGCAGCACCATAAAAAGACTAGCGGGAGGAAACGAGCAGTACTTC.

V gene TRBV27 combines with J gene TRBJ2-5; 8 nucleotides agree with TRBD1. Germline CDR1 reads MNHEY; CDR2 reads SMNVEV (reference sequence). After removal of 4 bases from V and 5 bases from J, the junction contained 3 bases not matched to a gene. The CDR3 sequence is 13 residues long. CDR3 amino acids: CASSYRTGETQYF. CDR3 coding DNA: TGTGCCAGCAGTTACCGGACAGGGGAGACCCAGTACTTC.

The V gene is TRBV5-5, the J gene TRBJ1-4, with D possibly TRBD1 on 6 matching bases. This CDR3 contains 16 residues. Trimming pared 2 bases from V and 3 bases from J, leaving 14 bases between. Germline V gives CDR1 SGHKS, CDR2 YYEKEE (reference sequence). CDR3 residues: CASSLRGTEANEKLFF. The CDR3 DNA reads TGTGCCAGCAGCTTAAGGGGGACGGAGGCTAATGAAAAACTGTTTTTT.

The V call is TRBV27, the J call TRBJ2-6; D may be TRBD2 (5 bases). The germline V gene encodes CDR1 MNHEY and CDR2 SMNVEV (reference sequence). V was pared by 6 bases and J by 0 bases, with 15 bases between. This CDR3 contains 17 residues. The CDR3 coding sequence is TGTGCCAGCAGCCGTCCGGTAGGGAGCTCTGGGGCCAACGTCCTGACTTTC. Translating gives CASSRPVGSSGANVLTF.